The clone carrying this TCR beta chain has a single count. These data are taken from a study of blood T cell repertoires in COVID-19. The CDR3 extends over 16 amino acids. Germline CDR1 is SNHLY and CDR2 is FYNNEI. After removal of 5 bases from V and 5 bases from J, the junction contained 11 bases not matched to a gene. Generated by immunoSEQ multiplex PCR, the TCRdb table keeps only in-frame clones and is missing some. This table has over 100,000 clones, about 88% appearing once. The chain links TRBV2 to TRBJ1-5; TRBD1 matches 8 bases. Sequenced input: peripheral blood. This TCR came from a human donor in a cohort sampled during active COVID-19. The CDR3 sequence: CASSPPGQGFYQPQHF. CDR3 DNA: TGTGCCAGCAGTCCTCCCGGACAGGGCTTCTATCAGCCCCAGCATTTT.